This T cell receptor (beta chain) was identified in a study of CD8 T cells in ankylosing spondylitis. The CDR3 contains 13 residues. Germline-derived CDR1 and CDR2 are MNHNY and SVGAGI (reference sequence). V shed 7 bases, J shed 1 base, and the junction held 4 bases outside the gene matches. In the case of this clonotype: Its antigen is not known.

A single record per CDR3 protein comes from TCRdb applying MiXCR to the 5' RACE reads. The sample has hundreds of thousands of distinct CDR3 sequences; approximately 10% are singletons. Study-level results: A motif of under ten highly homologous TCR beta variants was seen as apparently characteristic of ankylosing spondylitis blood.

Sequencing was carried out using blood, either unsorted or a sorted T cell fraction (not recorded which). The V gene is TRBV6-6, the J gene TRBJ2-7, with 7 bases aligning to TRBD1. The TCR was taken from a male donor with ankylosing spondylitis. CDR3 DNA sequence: TGTGCCAGCACATGGGACAGATCCTACGAGCAGTACTTC. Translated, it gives CASTWDRSYEQYF.